The sequence of this TCR beta chain was determined in a study of shared clonotypes between healthy human individuals. With regard to this clone: Its antigen is not identified.

Here immunoSEQ multiplex PCR was the method, and the copy in TCRdb shows in-frame clones only, minus some. The table has millions of clones, roughly 92% seen once; the top ten hold more than 0.12%. Study-level findings and limits: Richness estimates generally favored naive over memory subsets. Only a few donors were included, so the genetic and exposure-history diversity represented was limited. In contrast to clonotypes shared by all four donors, non-shared clonotypes had lower generation probabilities.

The V segment lost 7 bases and the J segment 0 bases; nucleotides outside the gene matches: 8. Germline assignment: CDR1 MNHEY and CDR2 SMNVEV (reference sequence). The CDR3 covers 17 residues. The sequenced material came from naive CD4+ T cells sorted from blood. Subset here: CD45RA+ positively selected. This TCR came from a young man in good health. The chain uses TRBV27 and TRBJ2-5; 13 positions match TRBD2. The CDR3 protein is CASKRTSGGDYQETQYF. The CDR3, as DNA: TGTGCCAGCAAGAGGACTAGCGGGGGTGATTACCAAGAGACCCAGTACTTC.